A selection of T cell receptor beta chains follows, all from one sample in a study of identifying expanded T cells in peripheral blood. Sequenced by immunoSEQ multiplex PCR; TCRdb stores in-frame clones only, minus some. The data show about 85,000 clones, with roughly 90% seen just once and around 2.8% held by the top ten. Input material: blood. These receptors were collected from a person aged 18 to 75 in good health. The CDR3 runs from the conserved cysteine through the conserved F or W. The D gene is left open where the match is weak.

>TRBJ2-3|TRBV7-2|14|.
CASSLAGEFDTQYF
TGTGCCAGCAGCTTAGCGGGAGAATTCGATACGCAGTATTTT
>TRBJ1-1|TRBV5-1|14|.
CASSLDRANTEAFF
TGCGCCAGCAGCTTGGACAGGGCCAACACTGAAGCTTTCTTT
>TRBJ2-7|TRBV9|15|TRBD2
CASSGSSGASYEQYF
TGTGCCAGCAGCGGCTCTAGCGGAGCCTCCTACGAGCAGTACTTC
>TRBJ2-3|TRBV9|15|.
CASSVGNPGTDTQYF
TGTGCCAGCAGCGTAGGTAATCCAGGCACAGATACGCAGTATTTT
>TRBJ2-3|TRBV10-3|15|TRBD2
CAISDSSGEADTQYF
TGTGCCATCAGTGACAGTAGCGGGGAGGCAGATACGCAGTATTTT
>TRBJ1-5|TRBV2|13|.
CASSDRSYQPQHF
TGTGCCAGCAGTGACAGGAGTTATCAGCCCCAGCATTTT
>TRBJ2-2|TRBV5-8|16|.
CASSLLGETNTGELFF
TGTGCCAGCAGCTTGTTGGGGGAAACGAACACCGGGGAGCTGTTTTTT
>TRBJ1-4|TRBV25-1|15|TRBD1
CASSHGDRDDEKLFF
TGTGCCAGCAGTCATGGGGACAGGGACGATGAAAAACTGTTTTTT
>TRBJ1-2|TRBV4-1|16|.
CASSPSGGSPGYGYTF
TGCGCCAGCAGCCCGTCGGGTGGCTCCCCGGGCTATGGCTACACCTTC
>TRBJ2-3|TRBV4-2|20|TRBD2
CASSQVGTSGSLTSTDTQYF
TGTGCCAGCAGCCAAGTAGGGACTAGCGGGAGCCTAACAAGCACAGATACGCAGTATTTT